These 19 T cell receptor beta chains originate from one sample sequenced in a study of T-cell memory formation after mild COVID-19 (dated by TCRdb to the early 2020s). The library was prepared using 5' RACE. Instrument used: Illumina NovaSeq 6000. TCRdb handled the public reads itself, with Q25 trimming in fastp and clone calling in MiXCR, and kept productive beta chains. CDR3 protein duplicates are merged, each entry listing the most common genes and DNA. The sample has 530,000 or so distinct CDR3 sequences on record, approximately 15% of them singletons. The ten largest clonotypes hold about 8.1% of the sample. The sample consisted of PBMCs or a T cell subset sorted from them (not recorded which). These receptors all come from an adult woman who had mild COVID-19 (a few samples of this study predate the infection). The sample titles of this study are shuffled in the database, so cell type and time point are left out; the donor was told from shared clones.

The V and J genes are TRBV12-3 or TRBV12-4 and TRBJ1-2; D is perhaps TRBD1 (5 bases). Trimming pared 3 bases from V and 2 bases from J, leaving 19 bases between. The CDR3 contains 17 residues. The CDR3, as DNA: TGTGCCAGCAGTTTCTCCCGACCCAGGGATCCCAACTATGGCTACACCTTC. Translated: CASSFSRPRDPNYGYTF.

Many counts were recorded for this clonotype. Germline is not matched at one junction end, which may reflect a read error. This sequence joins TRBV5-1 and TRBJ2-5; D unclear. In germline, CDR1 is SGHRS, CDR2 YFSETQ. The CDR3 consists of 12 residues. The CDR3 loop reads CASSLNQETQYF. The DNA of the CDR3 is TGTGCCAGCAGCTTGAACCAAGAGACCCAGTACTTC.

This clonotype was counted a few times. The germline gene is not matched at one end of the junction; a read error may be the cause. This rearrangement joins TRBV7-2 to TRBJ2-5; no definite D call. The CDR3 sequence is 14 residues long. Per germline, CDR1 SGHTA and CDR2 FQGNSA. The CDR3 nucleotides read TGTGACAGCAGCTTAGACCTCCGTTACGCGACCCAGTACTTC. Residues: CDSSLDLRYATQYF.

V gene TRBV3-1 combines with J gene TRBJ2-5; 11 bases agree with TRBD1. Germline V gene sequence: CDR1 LGHDT, CDR2 YNNKEL (reference sequence). The CDR3 contains 16 residues. Trimming took 4 bases from V and 5 from J; bases not matched to a gene: 9. CDR3: CASSLGRDRGSETQYF. The CDR3 DNA follows: TGTGCCAGCAGCCTAGGAAGGGACAGGGGGTCGGAGACCCAGTACTTC.

The chain is built from TRBV6-5 and TRBJ1-2; D call uncertain. This CDR3 contains 12 residues. Germline values: CDR1 MNHEY, CDR2 SVGAGI. The V gene lost 2 bases and the J gene lost 2 bases, with 3 bases spanning the gap. The CDR3 sequence is CASSYGNYGYTF. The CDR3 DNA reads TGTGCCAGCAGTTACGGGAACTATGGCTACACCTTC.

This clonotype was counted once. The gene calls are TRBV9 and TRBJ2-5, with 9 bases fitting TRBD1. V trimming: 0 bases; J trimming: 7 bases; junction bases outside the gene matches: 7. Per the germline V gene, CDR1 is SGDLS and CDR2 is YYNGEE. The CDR3 runs to 15 residues. CDR3 DNA sequence: TGTGCCAGCAGCGTAGGAGGGACAGGGAGGGGGACCCAGTACTTC. Amino acid sequence: CASSVGGTGRGTQYF.

This chain uses TRBV21-1 with TRBJ2-5; the table calls TRBD2, which could not be checked here. TRBV21-1 is reported as a pseudogene. The CDR3 totals 19 residues. CDR3 region: CASRLKVANAGLAGQTQYF. The CDR3 DNA is TGTGCCAGCAGGCTAAAGGTCGCCAACGCGGGACTAGCGGGGCAGACACAGTACTTC.

The rearrangement joins TRBV7-2 to TRBJ2-3, with 8 bases identical to TRBD1. V lost 5 bases and J lost 4; bases outside the gene matches: 8. Germline V gene data show CDR1 as SGHTA and CDR2 as FQGNSA. This CDR3 has 15 amino acids. Here the CDR3 reads CASSAWTGSADTQYF. CDR3 sequence (DNA): TGTGCCAGCAGCGCCTGGACAGGGAGTGCAGATACGCAGTATTTT.

In this sample, this clonotype turned up many times. The chain is built from TRBV3-1 and TRBJ2-7; TRBD2 agrees at 12 bases. Trimming at V came to 4 bases and at J to 2 bases, leaving 6 bases not matched to a gene. The CDR3 totals 16 residues. Germline-derived CDR1 and CDR2 are LGHDT and YNNKEL (reference sequence). The DNA of the CDR3 is TGTGCCAGCAGCCCCCGACTAGCGGGGGCCCCCTACGAGCAGTACTTC. Translation gives CASSPRLAGAPYEQYF.

There are many counts of this clonotype. The V and J genes are TRBV24-1 and TRBJ2-2; TRBD2 aligns across 15 bases. The CDR3 extends over 17 amino acids. Germline trimming cut 9 bases from V and 6 bases from J; bases unmatched to any gene: 10. Germline CDR1 KGHDR, CDR2 SFDVKD. The CDR3, as DNA: TGTGCCACCTCTGGGGGACTAGCGGGAGGAATTGCCGGGGAGCTGTTTTTT. It specifies CATSGGLAGGIAGELFF.

The chain recombines TRBV27 with TRBJ1-2; D is ambiguous. Germline V CDR1 and CDR2: MNHEY, SMNVEV (reference sequence). Trimming took 5 bases from V and 7 from J, leaving 17 bases between them. The CDR3 spans 14 residues. CDR3 sequence reads: CASSPSGWPGGYTF. Written as DNA, the CDR3 is TGTGCCAGCAGTCCGAGCGGGTGGCCGGGTGGCTACACCTTC.

This clonotype was seen repeatedly, ten times or more. V gene TRBV5-1 combines with J gene TRBJ2-1, with 11 bases matching TRBD2. The junction had 7 bases not matched to a gene; V was cut back by 2 bases and J by 6 bases. CDR3 size: 16 residues. Germline assignment: CDR1 SGHRS and CDR2 YFSETQ. The CDR3 spells CASSLRTSGYLNEQFF. Here the CDR3 DNA reads TGCGCCAGCAGCTTACGGACTAGCGGGTACCTCAATGAGCAGTTCTTC.

V is TRBV5-1 and J is TRBJ2-5; no definite D call. The length of the CDR3 is 14 residues. V was shortened by 1 base and J by 2 bases, with 9 bases between the two germline ends. Germline V lookup: CDR1 SGHRS, CDR2 YFSETQ. CDR3 in amino acids: CASSLMASQETQYF. The CDR3 nucleotides are TGCGCCAGCAGCTTGATGGCCAGTCAAGAGACCCAGTACTTC.

This clonotype was seen more than once but under ten times. The V gene is TRBV5-6, the J gene TRBJ1-1; possibly TRBD1 for D (6 bases). The CDR3 extends over 14 amino acids. In germline, CDR1 is SGHDT, CDR2 YYEEEE. V was clipped by 5 bases and J by 1 base, with 12 bases between them. CDR3 residues: CASSSGDGNTEAFF. The CDR3 bases are TGTGCCAGCAGTTCAGGGGATGGGAACACTGAAGCTTTCTTT.

This clonotype was seen ten or more times. The chain uses TRBV5-1 and TRBJ2-2, with TRBD2 matching over 7 bases. Looked up from germline, CDR1 is SGHRS and CDR2 is YFSETQ. CDR3 size: 15 residues. Losses at the gene ends were 4 bases for V and 7 bases for J; bases not matched to a gene: 10. The CDR3 loop reads CASSVTSTQGGELFF. In DNA, the CDR3 is TGCGCCAGCAGCGTGACTAGCACCCAGGGCGGGGAGCTGTTTTTT. Based on the CDR3 plus reference TRBV5-1 and TRBJ2-2, the full variable domain is KAGVTQTPRYLIKTRGQQVTLSCSPISGHRSVSWYQQTPGQGLQFLFEYFSETQRNKGNFPGRFSGRQFSNSRSEMNVSTLELGDSALYLCASSVTSTQGGELFFGEGSRLTVL.

This CDR3 reads CASSEALWTSGRDREQYF. As DNA, the CDR3 is TGTGCCAGCAGTGAAGCGCTTTGGACTAGCGGGAGGGATAGGGAGCAGTACTTC. This chain uses TRBV2 with TRBJ2-7; TRBD2 agrees at 15 bases. The CDR3 consists of 18 residues. Germline lookup yields CDR1 SNHLY and CDR2 FYNNEI. V was pared by 0 bases and J by 7 bases, with 10 bases of the junction left unmatched.

This clonotype turned up a few times. The chain couples TRBV14 to TRBJ2-1, with D perhaps assigned TRBD1 or TRBD2 (5 bases each). The germline V gene has CDR1 SGHDN and CDR2 FVKESK. Trimming stripped 1 base from V and 0 bases from J, with 19 bases between. This CDR3 contains 19 residues. The CDR3 DNA reads TGTGCCAGCAGCCAAGGACTCTGGGACCGAAGTAGCTCCTACAATGAGCAGTTCTTC. Residues: CASSQGLWDRSSSYNEQFF.

The rearrangement joins TRBV3-1 to TRBJ2-7, with TRBD2 as a possible D gene (6 bases). This CDR3 is 13 amino acids long. Germline CDR1 is LGHDT and CDR2 is YNNKEL (reference sequence). Trimming took off 4 bases at V and 7 bases at J, with 14 bases between the two ends. The CDR3 bases are TGTGCCAGCAGCCGCGGTAGGAGGGGAGAGCAGTACTTC. This sequence encodes CASSRGRRGEQYF.

The chain joins TRBV6-6 to TRBJ2-2, with 7 bases aligning to TRBD1. Losses at the gene ends were 3 bases for V and 3 bases for J; bases not matched to a gene: 13. Germline CDR1 and CDR2: MNHNY and SVGAGI (reference sequence). The length of the CDR3 is 18 residues. CDR3 loop: CASSYRTGQYSDTGELFF. CDR3 nucleotides: TGTGCCAGCAGTTATCGCACGGGACAGTATTCGGACACCGGGGAGCTGTTTTTT.